This TCR beta chain was found in a study of shared clonotypes between healthy human individuals. TCRdb keeps only in-frame clones here, not all; method: immunoSEQ multiplex PCR. The sample holds 2,500,000 or so clones, roughly 92% seen once. Germline-derived CDR1 and CDR2 are LNHDA and SQIVND (reference sequence). V dropped 4 bases and J dropped 6; count of bases not matched to a gene: 6. The CDR3 is 13 residues long. Source material: naive CD4+ T cells from PBMCs. Subset noted: CD45RA+ positively selected. The sequence was obtained from a man aged 18-30 years in good health. Some clones in this sample may be carry-over from other donors' samples. The chain couples TRBV19 to TRBJ2-7; TRBD1 aligns across 7 bases. The CDR3 DNA is TGTGCCAGTAGTAACCAGGGGGTAGGCGAGCAGTACTTC. It is translated as CASSNQGVGEQYF.